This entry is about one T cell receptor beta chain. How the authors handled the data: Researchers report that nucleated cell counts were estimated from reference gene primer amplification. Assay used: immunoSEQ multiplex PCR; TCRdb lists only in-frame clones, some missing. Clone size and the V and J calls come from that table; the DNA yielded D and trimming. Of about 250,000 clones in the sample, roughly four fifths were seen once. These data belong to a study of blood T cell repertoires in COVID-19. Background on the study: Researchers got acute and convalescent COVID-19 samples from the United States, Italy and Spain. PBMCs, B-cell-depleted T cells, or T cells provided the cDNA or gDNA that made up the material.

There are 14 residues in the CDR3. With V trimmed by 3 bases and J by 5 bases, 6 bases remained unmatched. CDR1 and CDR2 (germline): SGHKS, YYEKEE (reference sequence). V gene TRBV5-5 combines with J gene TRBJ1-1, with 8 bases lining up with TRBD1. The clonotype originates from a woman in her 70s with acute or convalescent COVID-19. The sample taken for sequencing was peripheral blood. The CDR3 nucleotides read TGTGCCAGCAGCTCCCAGGGGGCGCGAACTGAAGCTTTCTTT. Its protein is CASSSQGARTEAFF.